Shown below are 12 T cell receptor beta chains from a single sample sequenced in a study of blood T cell repertoires in COVID-19. Method: immunoSEQ multiplex PCR; TCRdb's copy keeps in-frame clones and lacks some. There are about 370,000 clones in the sample; around 87% occur only once, and approximately 1% lies in the top ten. What was sequenced was PBMCs or T cells enriched from blood (not recorded which). The receptors come from a young man who had recovered from COVID-19.

The chain is built from TRBV5-1 and TRBJ1-3, with 8 bases fitting TRBD1. Germline assignment: CDR1 SGHRS and CDR2 YFSETQ. The junction had 9 bases not matched to a gene; V was cut back by 5 bases and J by 2 bases. CDR3 length equals 16 residues. The CDR3: CASSPGGAYTGNTIYF. The CDR3 DNA is TGCGCCAGCAGTCCAGGGGGCGCTTATACTGGAAACACCATATATTTT.

The chain links TRBV28 to TRBJ1-1, with TRBD1 as a possible D gene (5 bases). Germline CDR1 is MDHEN and CDR2 is SYDVKM. Trimming cost V 2 bases and J 1 base, with 14 bases left between them. This CDR3 comprises 16 residues. CDR3: CASSLVSRVPNTEAFF. In nucleotides, the CDR3 is TGTGCCAGCAGTTTAGTGAGCAGGGTACCGAACACTGAAGCTTTCTTT.

The gene calls are TRBV6-5 and TRBJ1-1; D remains ambiguous. The CDR3 sequence is 15 residues long. Per the germline V gene, CDR1 is MNHEY and CDR2 is SVGAGI. V was trimmed by 0 bases and J by 6 bases, leaving 14 bases between them. The CDR3 DNA reads TGTGCCAGCAGTTACTCACAGTACGCCACTCCTGAAGCTTTCTTT. Protein product: CASSYSQYATPEAFF.

V usage is TRBV5-4 and J usage is TRBJ2-1; no clear D. With 0 bases removed from V and 6 bases from J, the gap between germline ends came to 13 bases. This CDR3 has 15 residues. Germline CDR1 reads SGHNT; CDR2 reads YYREEE (reference sequence). The CDR3 is CASSLGPLSGNEQFF. The CDR3 coding sequence is TGTGCCAGCAGCTTGGGCCCACTATCGGGCAATGAGCAGTTCTTC. The variable domain in full, with the rest retrieved from reference TRBV5-4 and TRBJ2-1, is ETGVTQSPTHLIKTRGQQVTLRCSSQSGHNTVSWYQQALGQGPQFIFQYYREEENGRGNFPPRFSGLQFPNYSSELNVNALELDDSALYLCASSLGPLSGNEQFFGPGTRLTVL.

The chain combines TRBV7-9 with TRBJ1-1, with 9 bases aligning to TRBD1. This CDR3 comprises 15 residues. The J segment lost 5 bases and the V segment lost 5 bases, leaving 9 bases of the junction unmatched. CDR1 and CDR2 (germline): SEHNR, FQNEAQ (reference sequence). CDR3 protein: CASSPIQGALTEAFF. DNA for the CDR3: TGTGCCAGCAGCCCAATACAGGGGGCGCTTACTGAAGCTTTCTTT. Full variable domain (rest looked up from reference TRBV7-9 and TRBJ1-1): DTGVSQNPRHKITKRGQNVTFRCDPISEHNRLYWYRQTLGQGPEFLTYFQNEAQLEKSRLLSDRFSAERPKGSFSTLEIQRTEQGDSAMYLCASSPIQGALTEAFFGQGTRLTVV.

The DNA of the CDR3 is TGTGCCAGCAGCTTAGATGCTAGCGGGAGTGACGAGCAGTACTTC. As protein: CASSLDASGSDEQYF. The chain has TRBV11-1 and TRBJ2-7; 10 nucleotides agree with TRBD2. Germline CDR1 reads SGHAT; CDR2 reads FQDESV (reference sequence). CDR3 length equals 15 residues. The J segment lost 5 bases and the V segment lost 1 base, leaving 5 bases of the junction unmatched. Together with reference TRBV11-1 and TRBJ2-7, the CDR3 gives the full variable domain: EAEVAQSPRYKITEKSQAVAFWCDPISGHATLYWYRQILGQGPELLVQFQDESVVDDSQLPKDRFSAERLKGVDSTLKIQPAELGDSAMYLCASSLDASGSDEQYFGPGTRLTVT.

This chain uses TRBV21-1 with TRBJ2-7; no DNA check was done on the table's D call, TRBD1. TRBV21-1 is flagged as a pseudogene. There are 16 residues in the CDR3. CDR3 amino acids: CASSATPGTGGYEQYF. The CDR3 bases are TGTGCCAGCAGCGCAACGCCCGGGACAGGCGGATACGAGCAGTACTTC.

This clone was recorded only once. The chain links TRBV7-2 to TRBJ2-2, with a possible D match to TRBD2 (6 bases). CDR1 and CDR2 (germline): SGHTA, FQGNSA. V lost 5 bases and J lost 4, with 17 bases in between. The CDR3 extends over 16 amino acids. CDR3 sequence: CASSPLGPLATGELFF. The CDR3 coding sequence is TGTGCCAGCAGCCCCTTAGGGCCACTAGCCACCGGGGAGCTGTTTTTT. Full variable domain (rest looked up from reference TRBV7-2 and TRBJ2-2): GAGVSQSPSNKVTEKGKDVELRCDPISGHTALYWYRQSLGQGLEFLIYFQGNSAPDKSGLPSDRFSAERTGGSVSTLTIQRTQQEDSAVYLCASSPLGPLATGELFFGEGSRLTVL.

A remark on this clone: One end of the junction fails to match germline, which may point to a read error. The chain carries TRBV4-1 and TRBJ2-2; TRBD1 aligns across 8 bases. This CDR3 has 15 amino acids. CDR1 is MGHRA, CDR2 YSYEKL, per germline. In DNA, the CDR3 is TGCGCCAGCAGCTTGCGACAGGGGAACACCGAGGAGCTGTTTTTT. Amino acid sequence: CASSLRQGNTEELFF.

The sample holds one count of this clone. This chain joins TRBV5-1 and TRBJ1-2, with 7 bases lining up with TRBD1. Germline-derived CDR1 and CDR2 are SGHRS and YFSETQ. CDR3 length equals 12 residues. V gave up 3 bases and J gave up 14 bases; unmatched junction bases: 10. DNA of the CDR3: TGCGCCAGCAGCTCACCGGAGGGGGCTCCTACCTTC. Its translation is CASSSPEGAPTF.

The rearrangement links TRBV9 to TRBJ2-3; the D gene is possibly TRBD2 (6 bases). The V gene lost 0 bases and the J gene lost 5 bases, with 13 bases spanning the gap. Germline V lookup: CDR1 SGDLS, CDR2 YYNGEE. The CDR3 totals 15 residues. CDR3 in DNA: TGTGCCAGCAGCGTAGGCAGCGTGGGAGGAGATACGCAGTATTTT. It is translated as CASSVGSVGGDTQYF.

J is TRBJ1-2 and V is TRBV27; weak D call: TRBD1 (6 bases). The CDR3 runs 15 residues. The V gene lost 7 bases and the J gene lost 4 bases, with 19 bases spanning the gap. The germline V gene encodes CDR1 MNHEY and CDR2 SMNVEV (reference sequence). The CDR3 loop reads CASTSLTGLSYGYTF. The CDR3 nucleotides are TGTGCCAGCACCTCCTTGACAGGACTTTCCTATGGCTACACCTTC.